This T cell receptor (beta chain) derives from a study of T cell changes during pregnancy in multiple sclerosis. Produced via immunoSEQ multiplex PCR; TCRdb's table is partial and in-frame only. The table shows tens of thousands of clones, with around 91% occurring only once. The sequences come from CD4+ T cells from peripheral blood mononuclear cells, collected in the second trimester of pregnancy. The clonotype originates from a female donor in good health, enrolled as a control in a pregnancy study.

Here the CDR3 reads CASSQDQGRSNEKLFF. CDR3 DNA sequence: TGCGCCAGCAGCCAAGATCAGGGCAGATCAAATGAAAAACTGTTTTTT. The chain carries TRBV4-3 and TRBJ1-4, with D maybe TRBD1 (5 bases). The CDR3 runs to 16 residues. CDR1 LGHNA and CDR2 YSLEER come from the germline V gene. V lost 0 bases and J 5 bases, leaving 13 bases between the germline ends.